These 18 T cell receptor beta chains were all obtained from the same sample, sequenced in a study of regulatory T cells in long-lasting Graves disease. The authors built TCR beta libraries using iRepertoire HTBI primers and Arm-PCR of CDR3 regions. TCRdb analysed the multiplex PCR reads with MiXCR anew, one entry per CDR3 protein. Counted here are approximately 380,000 distinct CDR3 sequences, 20% occurring once; the ten biggest clones make up around 20%. The time point denotes: persistent/refractory GD, antithyroid drugs over 5 years with positive TRAb. After RNA was extracted from PBMCs, the TCR library was made from it. Sequencing used peripheral blood mononuclear cells (PBMCs), obtained when the disease was refractory, from a patient treated with antithyroid drugs. These receptors were collected from a female donor with Graves disease.

The J gene is TRBJ1-3, the V gene TRBV19; D unresolved. V lost 7 bases, J lost 2 bases, and 9 bases lay in between. The germline V gene has CDR1 LNHDA and CDR2 SQIVND (reference sequence). The CDR3 is made up of 13 amino acids. CDR3: CASNPGTGNTIYF. As DNA, the CDR3 is TGTGCCAGTAATCCGGGAACTGGAAACACCATATATTTT. Full variable domain (rest looked up from reference TRBV19 and TRBJ1-3): DGGITQSPKYLFRKEGQNVTLSCEQNLNHDAMYWYRQDPGQGLRLIYYSQIVNDFQKGDIAEGYSVSREKKESFPLTVTSAQKNPTAFYLCASNPGTGNTIYFGEGSWLTVV.

The chain employs TRBV5-8 and TRBJ2-7, with D perhaps matching TRBD1 (5 bases). Germline-derived CDR1 and CDR2 are SGHTS and YDEGEE. The CDR3 runs 15 residues. V shed 5 bases and J shed 1 base, with 16 bases lying between them. The CDR3: CASSHLGAGSYEQYF. The CDR3 bases are TGTGCCAGCAGTCATTTAGGGGCCGGGTCCTACGAGCAGTACTTC.

This clonotype has a count of ten or more. This CDR3 reads CSARDPKPTYEQYF. In DNA, the CDR3 is TGCAGTGCTAGAGATCCCAAACCGACCTACGAGCAGTACTTC. The chain has TRBV20-1 and TRBJ2-7; D is unresolved. The V gene lost 0 bases and the J gene lost 2 bases, with 11 bases spanning the gap. CDR3 size: 14 residues. Germline V gives CDR1 DFQATT, CDR2 SNEGSKA (reference sequence).

This clonotype appeared many times. The V gene is TRBV12-3 or TRBV12-4, the J gene TRBJ2-2, with D hard to call. Trimming pared 5 bases from V and 8 bases from J, leaving 12 bases between. The CDR3 runs 13 residues. The CDR3 bases are TGTGCCAGCAGTCTTCAAATCGGGGGGGAGCTGTTTTTT. Its protein product is CASSLQIGGELFF.

The chain uses TRBV9 and TRBJ2-7; possibly TRBD2 for D (6 bases). V lost 4 bases to trimming and J lost 5 bases, with 16 bases between them. CDR1 is SGDLS, CDR2 YYNGEE, per germline. CDR3 length equals 14 residues. CDR3 loop: CASSPRLASDEQYF. CDR3 DNA: TGTGCCAGCAGCCCACGGCTAGCGTCTGACGAGCAGTACTTC.

In this sample, this clonotype turned up a few times. This chain connects TRBV5-6 to TRBJ2-7; 7 bases line up with TRBD1. The CDR3 is 12 amino acids. V was pared by 2 bases and J by 6 bases, with 2 bases of the junction left unmatched. Germline-derived CDR1 and CDR2 are SGHDT and YYEEEE. CDR3 DNA sequence: TGTGCCAGCAGCTTTACAGGGGCCGAGCAGTACTTC. Its protein is CASSFTGAEQYF.

The chain carries TRBV3-1 and TRBJ2-6; 7 bases agree with TRBD1. The CDR3 totals 19 residues. Per germline, CDR1 LGHDT and CDR2 YNNKEL (reference sequence). V shed 1 base and J 0 bases; nucleotides not matched to a gene: 9. CDR3 residues: CASSQGRTGVFSGANVLTF. CDR3 coding DNA: TGTGCCAGCAGCCAAGGGCGGACAGGAGTTTTCTCTGGGGCCAACGTCCTGACTTTC.

This clonotype was observed many times. The chain couples TRBV28 to TRBJ2-7; D unresolved. Trimming removed 3 bases at V and 3 bases at J, with 6 bases between. Per the germline V gene, CDR1 is MDHEN and CDR2 is SYDVKM. The CDR3 runs 12 residues. The CDR3 spells CASSFQDYEQYF. For the CDR3, the DNA is TGTGCCAGCAGTTTTCAGGACTACGAGCAGTACTTC.

This chain uses TRBV5-4 with TRBJ2-7; D gene unclear. Trimming shortened V by 0 bases and J by 7 bases, and 11 bases separated the two germline ends. The CDR3 sequence is 13 residues long. CDR1 is SGHNT and CDR2 is YYREEE in the germline V gene (reference sequence). CDR3: CASSLESLKEQYF. CDR3 bases: TGTGCCAGCAGCTTGGAGTCGCTTAAGGAGCAGTACTTC.

Comments on this clonotype: One junction end does not reproduce the germline sequence, and a read error may be involved. The V call is TRBV7-7, the J call TRBJ2-7; weak D call: TRBD2 (5 bases). The CDR3 is made up of 13 amino acids. Germline values: CDR1 SSHAT, CDR2 FNYEAQ (reference sequence). The chain's CDR3 is CASSLAEGWEQYF. CDR3 coding DNA: TGTGCTAGCAGCTTAGCTGAGGGTTGGGAGCAGTACTTC.

The sample holds many counts of this clonotype. The chain recombines TRBV7-2 with TRBJ1-5, with 8 bases aligning to TRBD1. Germline CDR1 reads SGHTA; CDR2 reads FQGNSA. The CDR3 is 15 amino acids. The ends lost 5 bases at V and 1 base at J; junction bases unmatched: 4. CDR3 region: CASSLRQGSNQPQHF. The CDR3 bases are TGTGCCAGCAGCCTCCGACAGGGGAGCAATCAGCCCCAGCATTTT.

On this clonotype itself: This may be a read error: a much more frequent sequence differs by one nucleotide. The chain recombines TRBV6-2 or TRBV6-3 with TRBJ2-5; possibly TRBD1 or TRBD2 for D (5 bases each). Germline CDR1 and CDR2: MNHEY and SVGEGT. CDR3 length: 15 residues. This CDR3 reads CASSLLGRVQEAQYF. The CDR3 DNA is TGTGCCAGCAGCCTATTGGGACGGGTGCAAGAGGCCCAGTACTTC.

The chain recombines TRBV6-1 with TRBJ1-2; D is unresolved. This CDR3 comprises 13 residues. Trimming cost V 8 bases and J 2 bases, with 12 bases left between them. CDR1 MNHNS and CDR2 SASEGT come from the germline V gene. In DNA form, the CDR3 reads TGTGCCAGCGGTCTAGGATCCAACTATGGCTACACCTTC. Translation: CASGLGSNYGYTF.

V usage is TRBV30 and J usage is TRBJ2-1; no clear D gene. The CDR3 has 11 amino acids. Germline V gene sequence: CDR1 GTSNPN, CDR2 SVGIG (reference sequence). The germline V and J ends were trimmed by 4 bases and 6 bases, with 7 bases remaining between them. In DNA form, the CDR3 reads TGTGCCTGGAAATTTAGCAATGAGCAGTTCTTC. Translation: CAWKFSNEQFF.

This sequence joins TRBV6-1 and TRBJ2-2; 8 nucleotides line up with TRBD1. Germline trimming cut 5 bases from V and 7 bases from J; bases unmatched to any gene: 9. Germline CDR1 MNHNS, CDR2 SASEGT. CDR3 length equals 15 residues. CDR3: CASSPSGGLGGELFF. CDR3 DNA sequence: TGTGCCAGCAGTCCTTCAGGGGGCTTAGGCGGGGAGCTGTTTTTT.

This clonotype was picked up a small number of times. The chain couples TRBV5-1 to TRBJ2-7, with a possible D match to TRBD2 (5 bases). The ends were cut back, 8 bases at V and 3 bases at J, with 15 bases in the middle. Per the germline V gene, CDR1 is SGHRS and CDR2 is YFSETQ. The CDR3 covers 13 residues. The CDR3 DNA sequence: TGCGCCAGTTCCGGGGTTTTGGACTACGAGCAGTACTTC. The encoded protein is CASSGVLDYEQYF. Full variable domain (remainder filled in from reference TRBV5-1 and TRBJ2-7): KAGVTQTPRYLIKTRGQQVTLSCSPISGHRSVSWYQQTPGQGLQFLFEYFSETQRNKGNFPGRFSGRQFSNSRSEMNVSTLELGDSALYLCASSGVLDYEQYFGPGTRLTVT.

V gene TRBV7-9 combines with J gene TRBJ2-2; 10 positions agree with TRBD1. CDR1 is SEHNR and CDR2 is FQNEAQ in the germline V gene (reference sequence). The CDR3 sequence is 16 residues long. The trim removed 4 bases at V and 3 bases at J, leaving 5 bases unmatched. The CDR3 loop is CASSSPTGGYTGELFF. The CDR3 DNA is TGTGCCAGCAGCTCACCGACAGGGGGCTACACCGGGGAGCTGTTTTTT.

This clonotype has a single count. The J gene is TRBJ1-6, the V gene TRBV5-1; D call uncertain. The V gene's germline CDR1 is SGHRS and CDR2 YFSETQ. The CDR3 totals 15 residues. The germline V and J ends were trimmed by 1 base and 6 bases, with 11 bases remaining between them. The CDR3 DNA sequence: TGCGCCAGCAGCTTGTTACAAGACGGTAATTCACCCCTCCACTTT. Translation gives CASSLLQDGNSPLHF.